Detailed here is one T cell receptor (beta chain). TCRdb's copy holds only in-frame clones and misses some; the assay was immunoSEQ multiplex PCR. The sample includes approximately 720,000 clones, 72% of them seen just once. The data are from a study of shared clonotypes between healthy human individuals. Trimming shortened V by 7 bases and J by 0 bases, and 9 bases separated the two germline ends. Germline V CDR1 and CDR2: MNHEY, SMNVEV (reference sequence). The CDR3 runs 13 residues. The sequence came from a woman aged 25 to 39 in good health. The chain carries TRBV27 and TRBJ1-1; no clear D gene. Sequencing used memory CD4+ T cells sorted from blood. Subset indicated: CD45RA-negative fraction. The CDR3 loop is CASIDRVNTEAFF. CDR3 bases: TGTGCCAGCATCGATAGGGTGAACACTGAAGCTTTCTTT.